This TCR beta chain came from a study of shared clonotypes between healthy human individuals. In its sample, this clone was seen a few times. Per germline, CDR1 MGHRA and CDR2 YSYEKL. The CDR3 runs 16 residues. V lost 0 bases and J lost 0, with 11 bases in between. The assay was immunoSEQ multiplex PCR, and TCRdb's table has in-frame clones only and misses some. This sample has more than 150,000 clones, with approximately 92% found just once. Sequenced sample: naive CD4+ T cells sorted from blood. Subset reported: CD45RA+ positively selected. The chain combines TRBV4-1 with TRBJ1-1; D possibly corresponds to TRBD1 (6 bases). The TCR originated in a woman in her 30s in good health. The CDR3 loop is CASSQDRGQLNTEAFF. CDR3 coding DNA: TGCGCCAGCAGCCAAGATAGAGGACAGTTGAACACTGAAGCTTTCTTT.